A selection of T cell receptor beta chains follows, all from one sample in a study of blood T cells in healthy people across ages. TCRdb used MiXCR to reprocess the 5' RACE reads, holding one entry per CDR3 protein. The sample holds hundreds of thousands of distinct CDR3 sequences; over 40% are singletons and the top ten take about 30%. The specimen sequenced was blood. The receptors were sampled from an elderly man in good health. Each CDR3 is given with its conserved first and last residue. A D gene is named only where the DNA matches it firmly. Not every row has a clone size; where given, it reads once, few, many or a size class.

few TRBJ2-3 TRBV5-1 NA CASSSTVLSADTQYF TGCGCCAGCAGCTCGACAGTACTAAGCGCAGATACGCAGTATTTT
NA TRBJ2-1 TRBV29-1 TRBD1 CSVEGQGGQGFYNEQFF TGCAGCGTTGAAGGTCAGGGGGGACAGGGTTTCTACAATGAGCAGTTCTTC
NA TRBJ2-2 TRBV6-1 TRBD2 CASSQAGGPDTGELFF TGTGCCAGCAGTCAAGCGGGGGGGCCGGACACCGGGGAGCTGTTTTTT
few TRBJ2-3 TRBV6-6 NA CASSPLGPPAADTQYF TGTGCCAGCAGTCCACTTGGCCCCCCAGCGGCAGATACGCAGTATTTT
NA TRBJ2-1 TRBV6-6 TRBD1 CASTGGVLEQFF TGTGCCAGTACAGGGGGCGTATTGGAGCAGTTCTTC
many TRBJ2-1 TRBV29-1 TRBD1 CSVDTGQGVNEQFF TGCAGCGTTGATACTGGACAGGGGGTCAATGAGCAGTTCTTC
few TRBJ2-7 TRBV10-3 TRBD2 CAISESDVGLAFEQYF TGTGCCATCAGTGAGTCGGATGTGGGACTAGCTTTCGAGCAGTACTTC
NA TRBJ2-1 TRBV20-1 NA CSARRRDSYNEQFF TGCAGTGCTAGAAGGAGGGATTCCTACAATGAGCAGTTCTTC
few TRBJ1-2 TRBV12-3/TRBV12-4 NA CASSLAGPAHGYTF TGTGCCAGCAGTTTAGCGGGCCCGGCCCATGGCTACACCTTC
NA TRBJ2-7 TRBV4-2 NA CASSQDPPGHEQYF TGTGCCAGCAGCCAAGATCCCCCAGGGCATGAGCAGTACTTC
few TRBJ1-5 TRBV20-1 TRBD1 CSAITGVKGYSNQPQHF TGCAGTGCTATCACAGGGGTCAAGGGATATAGCAATCAGCCCCAGCATTTT
NA TRBJ2-3 TRBV20-1 NA CSGQSGTDTQYF TGCAGTGGACAAAGTGGCACAGATACGCAGTATTTT
NA TRBJ2-4 TRBV3-1 NA CASSQDNTKNSQYF TGTGCCAGCAGCCAAGATAATACTAAAAACTCCCAGTACTTC
few TRBJ2-5 TRBV15 NA CATSSGQGREETQYF TGTGCCACCAGCAGTGGCCAGGGGCGGGAAGAGACCCAGTACTTC
NA TRBJ2-1 TRBV6-5 NA CASSYKGQALSYNEQFF TGTGCCAGCAGTTACAAGGGGCAGGCCCTCTCCTACAATGAGCAGTTCTTC
NA TRBJ2-3 TRBV2 TRBD2 CASSEGTSGGATDTQYF TGTGCCAGCAGTGAGGGGACTAGCGGGGGGGCCACAGATACGCAGTATTTT
once TRBJ2-5 TRBV20-1 NA CSAEWGGAVVGQETQYF TGCAGTGCTGAGTGGGGCGGGGCGGTTGTCGGCCAAGAGACCCAGTACTTC
few TRBJ2-3 TRBV4-3 TRBD2 CASSQDLIRTSGATDTQYF TGCGCCAGCAGCCAAGATTTGATAAGAACTAGCGGGGCCACAGATACGCAGTATTTT
NA TRBJ1-1 TRBV9 NA CASSDRVMNTEAFF TGTGCCAGCAGCGACAGGGTCATGAACACTGAAGCTTTCTTT
NA TRBJ1-2 TRBV18 NA CASSPPTGYEGYTF TGTGCCAGCTCACCGCCCACAGGGTACGAAGGCTACACCTTC
few TRBJ2-3 TRBV2 NA CANSPTHTDTQYF TGTGCCAACTCGCCTACCCACACAGATACGCAGTATTTT
NA TRBJ1-2 TRBV12-3/TRBV12-4 TRBD1 CASRRGANYGYTF TGTGCCAGCCGCAGGGGGGCCAACTATGGCTACACCTTC
once TRBJ2-3 TRBV21-1 NA CASSFGGYPRGTDTQYF TGTGCCAGCAGCTTCGGGGGGTACCCGAGGGGCACAGATACGCAGTATTTT
few TRBJ2-3 TRBV9 NA CASSSRHTDTQYF TGTGCCAGCAGCTCCCGTCACACAGATACGCAGTATTTT
NA TRBJ2-3 TRBV12-3/TRBV12-4 NA CASSLASLENTQYF TGTGCCAGCAGTTTAGCCTCACTAGAAAATACGCAGTATTTT
few TRBJ2-7 TRBV28 NA CASSSQGKLEQYF TGTGCCAGCAGTTCACAGGGAAAACTCGAGCAGTACTTC
few TRBJ2-3 TRBV7-2 TRBD1 CASSSQGARTDTQYF TGTGCCAGCAGCTCACAGGGGGCCCGCACAGATACGCAGTATTTT
NA TRBJ2-7 TRBV20-1 TRBD2 CSAQGTSGTYEQYF TGCAGTGCGCAAGGGACTAGCGGCACCTACGAGCAGTACTTC
NA TRBJ2-4 TRBV18 NA CASSLPTGLGENIQYF TGTGCCAGCTCGCTCCCCACCGGGTTGGGGGAAAACATTCAGTACTTC
many TRBJ2-1 TRBV28 NA CASSPQGGGNNEQFF TGTGCCAGCAGTCCCCAAGGGGGGGGTAACAATGAGCAGTTCTTC
NA TRBJ2-2 TRBV7-2 TRBD2 CASSPRTSGGSSGELFF TGTGCCAGCAGCCCTAGGACTAGCGGGGGTTCCTCCGGGGAGCTGTTTTTT
many TRBJ1-2 TRBV7-3 TRBD1 CASSLNRDRAYGYTF TGTGCCAGCAGCCTTAACCGGGACAGGGCGTATGGCTACACCTTC
NA TRBJ2-7 TRBV29-1 TRBD2 CSVMGLAGASGFYEQYF TGCAGCGTCATGGGACTAGCGGGAGCCTCGGGCTTCTACGAGCAGTACTTC
NA TRBJ1-2 TRBV11-2 TRBD1 CASSLGDRELGYTF TGTGCCAGCAGCTTAGGGGACAGGGAACTTGGCTACACCTTC
NA TRBJ1-2 TRBV12-3/TRBV12-4 TRBD1 CASRQGFYGYTF TGTGCCAGCAGACAGGGGTTCTATGGCTACACCTTC
few TRBJ2-3 TRBV11-3 TRBD2 CASSFSGGAGGTQYF TGTGCCAGCAGCTTTAGCGGGGGGGCGGGAGGTACGCAGTATTTT
NA TRBJ1-2 TRBV7-8 NA CASSSEKGQVASVANYGYTF TGTGCCAGCAGCAGTGAGAAGGGTCAAGTCGCTAGTGTGGCTAACTATGGCTACACCTTC
NA TRBJ1-4 TRBV7-9 TRBD1 CASSLTGGELRRLFF TGTGCCAGCAGCTTAACAGGGGGAGAGCTGAGAAGACTGTTTTTT
few TRBJ2-5 TRBV7-7 TRBD2 CASSLSGLGETQYF TGTGCCAGCAGCTTAAGTGGACTAGGGGAGACCCAGTACTTC
NA TRBJ2-3 TRBV7-3 NA CASSLRAGGRLTSTDTQYF TGTGCCAGCAGCTTAAGGGCCGGGGGGCGTTTAACTAGCACAGATACGCAGTATTTT
NA TRBJ2-1 TRBV19 TRBD1 CASSIPGTGFQETQFF TGTGCCAGTAGTATACCCGGGACAGGATTCCAAGAGACCCAGTTCTTC
NA TRBJ1-1 TRBV27 NA CASSQGLRNTEVFF TGTGCCAGCAGTCAGGGGCTCCGCAACACTGAAGTTTTCTTT
NA TRBJ1-2 TRBV5-1 NA CASSLGDINSGYTF TGCGCCAGCAGCTTGGGGGACATAAATAGCGGCTACACCTTC
many TRBJ2-4 TRBV29-1 NA CSVKEGLGSANIQYF TGCAGCGTTAAGGAGGGGTTAGGGAGCGCAAACATTCAGTACTTC
once TRBJ2-1 TRBV6-1 TRBD1 CASGPGQGANDEQFF TGTGCCAGCGGGCCGGGACAGGGGGCGAACGATGAGCAGTTCTTC
NA TRBJ2-5 TRBV4-3 TRBD2 CASSQTTGTRGRETQYF TGCGCCAGCAGCCAAACAACCGGGACTAGAGGGCGGGAGACCCAGTACTTC
few TRBJ2-5 TRBV12-3/TRBV12-4 TRBD1 CASSLSRTGKETQYF TGTGCCAGCAGTTTGAGCAGGACAGGGAAAGAGACCCAGTACTTC
few TRBJ1-2 TRBV10-2 TRBD1 CASSEDRDYGYTF TGCGCCAGCAGTGAGGACAGGGACTATGGCTACACCTTC
NA TRBJ1-1 TRBV3-1 TRBD1 CTSSRRGQGRSNTEAFF TGTACCAGCAGCCGCCGGGGACAGGGTAGGTCGAACACTGAAGCTTTCTTT
few TRBJ2-7 TRBV4-1 NA CASSQGGRGYEQYF TGCGCCAGCAGCCAGGGCGGCAGGGGCTACGAGCAGTACTTC
NA TRBJ2-1 TRBV18 TRBD2 CASSPPRRASGYNEQFF TGTGCCAGCTCACCACCTCGTAGGGCTAGCGGTTACAATGAGCAGTTCTTC
NA TRBJ2-7 TRBV20-1 TRBD2 CSASIGGRAVEQYF TGCAGTGCTAGTATAGGCGGGAGGGCCGTCGAGCAGTACTTC
NA TRBJ2-7 TRBV27 NA CASSFGDISYGQYF TGTGCCAGCAGTTTCGGAGACATCTCCTACGGGCAGTACTTC
NA TRBJ2-6 TRBV4-1 NA CASSSAGRGKSGANVLTF TGCGCCAGCAGCTCAGCCGGACGGGGTAAGTCAGGGGCCAACGTCCTGACTTTC
once TRBJ2-1 TRBV20-1 TRBD2 CSAQRLAGFLNEQFF TGCAGTGCTCAAAGACTAGCGGGCTTCCTTAATGAGCAGTTCTTC
NA TRBJ2-3 TRBV6-4 TRBD2 CASSDRPSGMGSTETQYF TGTGCCAGCAGTGACCGGCCTAGCGGGATGGGGAGCACAGAGACGCAGTATTTT
few TRBJ1-1 TRBV5-1 NA CASKGLGDTEAFF TGCGCCAGCAAGGGCCTTGGGGACACTGAAGCTTTCTTT
few TRBJ2-7 TRBV6-2/TRBV6-3 TRBD2 CASSYLGLATYEQYF TGTGCCAGCAGTTACTTGGGACTAGCGACCTACGAGCAGTACTTC
few TRBJ1-1 TRBV29-1 NA CSVGVSAGRNAEAFF TGCAGCGTTGGAGTCTCGGCGGGACGGAACGCTGAAGCTTTCTTT
few TRBJ2-7 TRBV15 TRBD2 CATSSETSGSSYEQYF TGTGCCACCAGCAGTGAGACTAGCGGGAGCTCCTACGAGCAGTACTTC